This TCR beta chain comes out of a study of T-cell reconstitution after alpha-beta-depleted transplantation in children (dated by TCRdb to 2015 to 2016). With regard to the full study: T-cell immune reconstitution after TCRalphabeta/CD19-depleted allogeneic hematopoietic cell transplantation in children was quantitatively tracked in the study by means of TCR repertoire profiling. Study-wide conclusions, independent of this receptor: Apparently early alphabetaT-cell count recovery about two months after transplant reportedly relied on only several hundred rapidly expanded clones derived from non-depleted graft cells. Over subsequent months, a decline in hyperexpanded clone frequencies was noted, and after one year, T-cell counts and TCRbeta diversity were mostly ascribed to newly produced T cells. In some patients, the high TCRbeta diversity seen at day 60 was put down to recipient T cells and intrathymic progenitors that had survived conditioning.

Library preparation used PCR. TCRdb names Illumina HiSeq 2500 as the instrument used. To normalize quantification of the TCRbeta repertoire, the TCR libraries were built with molecular barcoding that relied on unique molecular identifiers. The public sequencing data were trimmed at Q25 with fastp and processed into clonotypes with MiXCR by TCRdb, which kept only in-frame beta chains. Each entry merges the rows of one CDR3 protein and shows their most common DNA and genes. Across this sample there are about 260,000 distinct CDR3 sequences, with under 9.5% seen only once. The top ten constitute approximately 6% of the sample. V is pared back by 0 bases and J by 9 bases, with 17 bases lying between the germline termini. CDR3 length: 14 amino acids, cysteine to phenylalanine. The entry retains the CDR3 DNA only, 42 bases that are in frame from base 1. CDR1 and CDR2 are drawn from the germline V gene: SQVTM, ANQGSEA.

This clonotype came up many times. What this receptor recognizes is not known. No clone much larger than this one lies a single base away; base qualities are absent. This specimen's treatment or condition label, interpreted: allogeneic hematopoietic cell transplantation with graft depleted of TCRalphabeta T cells and CD19 B cells. TCRalphabeta/CD19-depleted allogeneic hematopoietic cell grafts were given to the transplant recipients, all of whom were children. The rearranged chain carries TRBV29-1 and TRBJ1-2; the D gene is not confidently resolved. The TCR comes from a male patient younger than 18 who had a stem cell transplant for acute lymphoblastic leukemia, so the T cells may come from the graft donor. This material consisted of PBMCs, mostly from graft donor cells, taken 180 days after TCRalphabeta/CD19-depleted stem cell transplant. CDR3 protein: CSVEDHASGGRYTF. The nucleotide sequence is TGCAGCGTTGAAGATCACGCCTCGGGCGGTCGCTACACCTTC.